This T cell receptor beta chain emerged from a study of identifying expanded T cells in peripheral blood. Whole-study findings and limits: Two-week clone count variance significantly increased as total template count grew.

During the collection period, no donor immune events like infections were recorded. Regarding this clone: Antigen unknown.

Germline-derived CDR1 and CDR2 are LNHDA and SQIVND (reference sequence). The CDR3 totals 13 residues. The J segment lost 8 bases and the V segment lost 6 bases, leaving 9 bases of the junction unmatched. Method: immunoSEQ multiplex PCR; TCRdb's copy keeps in-frame clones and lacks some. The repertoire includes about 82,000 clones, over 85% of them detected once, and roughly 7.3% sits in the top ten. This rearrangement joins TRBV19 to TRBJ1-2; 7 bases map to TRBD1. Input material: blood. This clonotype was sampled from a person between 18 and 75 years old in good health. CDR3 protein: CASRPDRVGGYTF. The DNA for the CDR3 is TGTGCCAGTAGACCCGACAGGGTCGGGGGCTACACCTTC. The whole variable domain, remainder taken from reference TRBV19 and TRBJ1-2, is DGGITQSPKYLFRKEGQNVTLSCEQNLNHDAMYWYRQDPGQGLRLIYYSQIVNDFQKGDIAEGYSVSREKKESFPLTVTSAQKNPTAFYLCASRPDRVGGYTFGSGTRLTVV.